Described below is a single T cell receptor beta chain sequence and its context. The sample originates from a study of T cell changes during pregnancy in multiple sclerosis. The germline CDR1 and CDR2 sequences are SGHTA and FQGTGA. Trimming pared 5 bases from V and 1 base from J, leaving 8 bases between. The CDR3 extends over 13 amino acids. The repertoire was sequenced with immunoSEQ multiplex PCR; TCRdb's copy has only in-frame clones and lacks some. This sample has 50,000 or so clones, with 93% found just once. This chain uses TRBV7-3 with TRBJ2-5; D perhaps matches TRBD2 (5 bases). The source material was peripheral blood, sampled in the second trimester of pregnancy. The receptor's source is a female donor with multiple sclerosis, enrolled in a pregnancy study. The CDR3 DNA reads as TGTGCCAGCAGCCGAGGGCTCCAAGAGACCCAGTACTTC. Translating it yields CASSRGLQETQYF. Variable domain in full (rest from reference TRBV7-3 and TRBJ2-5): GAGVSQTPSNKVTEKGKYVELRCDPISGHTALYWYRQSLGQGPEFLIYFQGTGAADDSGLPNDRFFAVRPEGSVSTLKIQRTERGDSAVYLCASSRGLQETQYFGPGTRLLVL.